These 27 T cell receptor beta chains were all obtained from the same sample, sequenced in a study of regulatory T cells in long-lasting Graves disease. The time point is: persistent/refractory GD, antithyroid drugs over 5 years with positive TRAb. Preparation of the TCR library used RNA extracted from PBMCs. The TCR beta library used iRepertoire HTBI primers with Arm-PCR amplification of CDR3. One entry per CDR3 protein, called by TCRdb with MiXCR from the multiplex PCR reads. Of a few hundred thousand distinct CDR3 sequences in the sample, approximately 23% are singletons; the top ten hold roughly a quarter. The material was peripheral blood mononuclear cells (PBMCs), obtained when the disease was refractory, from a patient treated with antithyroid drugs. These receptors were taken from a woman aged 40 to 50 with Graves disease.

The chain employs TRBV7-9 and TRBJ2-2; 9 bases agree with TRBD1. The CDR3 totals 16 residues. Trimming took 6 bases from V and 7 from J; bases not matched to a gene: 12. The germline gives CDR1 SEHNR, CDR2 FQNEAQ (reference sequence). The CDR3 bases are TGTGCCAGCAGTCCAAGCGGGACAGGGCTCAGCGGGGAGCTGTTTTTT. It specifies CASSPSGTGLSGELFF.

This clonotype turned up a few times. The DNA for the CDR3 is TGTGCCAGCAGTGAAGCTGACCGCGGCCAAGAGACCCAGTACTTC. Translated, it gives CASSEADRGQETQYF. V is TRBV6-1 and J is TRBJ2-5, with D uncertain. Germline lookup yields CDR1 MNHNS and CDR2 SASEGT. V was trimmed by 0 bases and J by 1 base, leaving 9 bases between them. The length of the CDR3 is 15 residues.

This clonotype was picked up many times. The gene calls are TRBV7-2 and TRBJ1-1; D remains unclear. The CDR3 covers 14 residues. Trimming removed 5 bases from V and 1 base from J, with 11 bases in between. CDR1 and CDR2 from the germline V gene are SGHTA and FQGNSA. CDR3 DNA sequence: TGTGCCAGCAGCCAGAACACGGAGAACACTGAAGCTTTCTTT. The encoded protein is CASSQNTENTEAFF. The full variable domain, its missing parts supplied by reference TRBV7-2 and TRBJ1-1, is GAGVSQSPSNKVTEKGKDVELRCDPISGHTALYWYRQSLGQGLEFLIYFQGNSAPDKSGLPSDRFSAERTGGSVSTLTIQRTQQEDSAVYLCASSQNTENTEAFFGQGTRLTVV.

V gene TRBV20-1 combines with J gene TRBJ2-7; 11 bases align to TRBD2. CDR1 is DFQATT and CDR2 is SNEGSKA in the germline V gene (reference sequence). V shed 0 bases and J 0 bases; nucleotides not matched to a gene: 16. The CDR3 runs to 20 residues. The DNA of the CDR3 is TGCAGTGCTAGAGATCTAGCCGGGACTAGCGGCGTTAGGAGCTCCTACGAGCAGTACTTC. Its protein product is CSARDLAGTSGVRSSYEQYF.

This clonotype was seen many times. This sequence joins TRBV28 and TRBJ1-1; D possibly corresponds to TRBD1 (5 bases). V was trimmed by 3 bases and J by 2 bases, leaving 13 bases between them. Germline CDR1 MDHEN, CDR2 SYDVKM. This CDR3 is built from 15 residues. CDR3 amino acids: CASSFRGRRNTEAFF. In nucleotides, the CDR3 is TGTGCCAGCAGTTTCCGGGGACGGAGAAACACTGAAGCTTTCTTT.

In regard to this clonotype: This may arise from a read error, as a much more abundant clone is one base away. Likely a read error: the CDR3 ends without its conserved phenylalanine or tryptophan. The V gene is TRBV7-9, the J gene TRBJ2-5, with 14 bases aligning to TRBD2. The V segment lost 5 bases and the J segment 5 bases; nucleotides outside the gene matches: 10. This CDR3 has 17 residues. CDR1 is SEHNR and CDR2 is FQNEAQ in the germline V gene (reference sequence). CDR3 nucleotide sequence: TGTGCCAGCAGCCTCCGACTAGCGGGAGGGCTGGAGGAGACCCAGTACTCC. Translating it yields CASSLRLAGGLEETQYS.

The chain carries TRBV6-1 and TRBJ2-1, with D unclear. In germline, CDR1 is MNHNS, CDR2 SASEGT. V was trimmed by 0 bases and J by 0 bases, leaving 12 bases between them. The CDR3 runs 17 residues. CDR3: CASSEALPLGSYNEQFF. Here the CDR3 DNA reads TGTGCCAGCAGTGAAGCGCTTCCCCTGGGCTCCTACAATGAGCAGTTCTTC.

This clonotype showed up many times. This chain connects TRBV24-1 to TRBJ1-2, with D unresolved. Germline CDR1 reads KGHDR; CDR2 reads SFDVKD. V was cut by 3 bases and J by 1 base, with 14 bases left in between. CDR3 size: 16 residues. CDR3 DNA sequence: TGTGCCACCAGTGATGCCCGTGGCGACGGTAACTATGGCTACACCTTC. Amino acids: CATSDARGDGNYGYTF.

This CDR3 is CASSLRPPSGFF. In DNA form, the CDR3 reads TGTGCCAGCAGCTTGCGTCCCCCATCGGGATTCTTC. The rearrangement joins TRBV5-5 to TRBJ2-1; D may be TRBD2 (5 bases). Between the trimmed V and J ends, which lost 1 base and 16 bases, there was a span of 15 bases. CDR3 length equals 12 residues. CDR1 is SGHKS and CDR2 is YYEKEE in the germline V gene (reference sequence).

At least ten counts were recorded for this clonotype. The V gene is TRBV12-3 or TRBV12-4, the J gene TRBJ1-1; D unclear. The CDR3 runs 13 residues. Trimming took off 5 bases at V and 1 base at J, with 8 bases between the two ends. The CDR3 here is CASSKTPNTEAFF. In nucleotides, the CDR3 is TGTGCCAGCAGTAAAACACCGAACACTGAAGCTTTCTTT.

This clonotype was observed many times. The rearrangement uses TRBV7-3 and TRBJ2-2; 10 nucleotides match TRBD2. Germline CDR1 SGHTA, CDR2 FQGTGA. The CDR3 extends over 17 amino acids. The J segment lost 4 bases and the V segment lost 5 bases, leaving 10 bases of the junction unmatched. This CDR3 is CASSPRGGLAITGELFF. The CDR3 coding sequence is TGTGCCAGCAGCCCCAGGGGGGGACTAGCGATCACCGGGGAGCTGTTTTTT. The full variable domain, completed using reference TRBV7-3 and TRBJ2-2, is GAGVSQTPSNKVTEKGKYVELRCDPISGHTALYWYRQSLGQGPEFLIYFQGTGAADDSGLPNDRFFAVRPEGSVSTLKIQRTERGDSAVYLCASSPRGGLAITGELFFGEGSRLTVL.

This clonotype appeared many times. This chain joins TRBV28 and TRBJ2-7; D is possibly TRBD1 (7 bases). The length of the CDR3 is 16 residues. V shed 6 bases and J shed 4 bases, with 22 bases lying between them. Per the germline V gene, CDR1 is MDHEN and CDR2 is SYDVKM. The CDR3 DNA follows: TGTGCCAGCAGGGGGTCACGGACGCCAGGGGGGTACGAGCAGTACTTC. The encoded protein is CASRGSRTPGGYEQYF.

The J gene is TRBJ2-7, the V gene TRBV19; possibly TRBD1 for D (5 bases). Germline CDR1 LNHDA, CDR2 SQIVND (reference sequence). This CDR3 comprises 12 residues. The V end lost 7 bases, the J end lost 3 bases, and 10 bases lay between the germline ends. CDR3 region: CASTSDNYEQYF. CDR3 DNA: TGTGCCAGTACCTCGGACAACTACGAGCAGTACTTC.

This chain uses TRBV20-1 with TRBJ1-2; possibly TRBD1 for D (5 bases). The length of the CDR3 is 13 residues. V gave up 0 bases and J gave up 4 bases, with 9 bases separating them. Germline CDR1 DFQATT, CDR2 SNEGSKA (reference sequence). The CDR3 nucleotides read TGCAGTGCTAGAGATAGACAGTTCTATGGCTACACCTTC. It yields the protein CSARDRQFYGYTF.

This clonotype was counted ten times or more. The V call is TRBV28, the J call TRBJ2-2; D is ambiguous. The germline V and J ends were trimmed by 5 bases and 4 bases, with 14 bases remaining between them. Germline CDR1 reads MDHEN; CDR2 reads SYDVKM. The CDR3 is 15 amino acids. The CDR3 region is CASSTPTRATGELFF. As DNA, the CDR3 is TGTGCCAGCAGTACCCCGACAAGAGCCACCGGGGAGCTGTTTTTT.

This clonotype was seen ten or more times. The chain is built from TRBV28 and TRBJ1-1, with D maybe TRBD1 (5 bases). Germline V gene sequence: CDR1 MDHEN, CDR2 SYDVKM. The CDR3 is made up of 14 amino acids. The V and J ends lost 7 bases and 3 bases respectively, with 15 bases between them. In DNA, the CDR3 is TGTGCCAGCATCTATCTTGGGGGGTACACTGAAGCTTTCTTT. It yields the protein CASIYLGGYTEAFF. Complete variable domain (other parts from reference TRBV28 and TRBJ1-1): DVKVTQSSRYLVKRTGEKVFLECVQDMDHENMFWYRQDPGLGLRLIYFSYDVKMKEKGDIPEGYSVSREKKERFSLILESASTNQTSMYLCASIYLGGYTEAFFGQGTRLTVV.

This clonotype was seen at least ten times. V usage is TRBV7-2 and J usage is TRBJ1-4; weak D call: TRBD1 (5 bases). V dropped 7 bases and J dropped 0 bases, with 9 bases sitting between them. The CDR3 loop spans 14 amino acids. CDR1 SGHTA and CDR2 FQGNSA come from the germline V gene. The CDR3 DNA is TGTGCCAGCACCGACAGAGCAACTAATGAAAAACTGTTTTTT. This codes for CASTDRATNEKLFF.

The CDR3 nucleotides read TGCAGCGTTGAGTTGCCAGGGGACCTTAACTATGGCTACACCTTC. Translation: CSVELPGDLNYGYTF. The V and J genes are TRBV29-1 and TRBJ1-2; weak D call: TRBD1 (6 bases). With 3 bases removed from V and 1 base from J, the gap between germline ends came to 15 bases. CDR1 and CDR2 from the germline V gene are SQVTM and ANQGSEA. The CDR3 is 15 residues long. Complete variable domain (other parts from reference TRBV29-1 and TRBJ1-2): SAVISQKPSRDICQRGTSLTIQCQVDSQVTMMFWYRQQPGQSLTLIATANQGSEATYESGFVIDKFPISRPNLTFSTLTVSNMSPEDSSIYLCSVELPGDLNYGYTFGSGTRLTVV.

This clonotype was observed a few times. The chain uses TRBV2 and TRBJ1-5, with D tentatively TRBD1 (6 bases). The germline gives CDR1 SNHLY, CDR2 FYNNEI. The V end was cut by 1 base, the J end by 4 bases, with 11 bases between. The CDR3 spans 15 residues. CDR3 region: CASSEDNRENQPQHF. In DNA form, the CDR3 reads TGTGCCAGCAGTGAAGATAACAGGGAAAATCAGCCCCAGCATTTT.

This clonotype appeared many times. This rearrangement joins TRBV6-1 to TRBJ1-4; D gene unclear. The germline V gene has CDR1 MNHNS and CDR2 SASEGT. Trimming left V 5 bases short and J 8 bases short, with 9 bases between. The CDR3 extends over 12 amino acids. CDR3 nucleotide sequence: TGTGCCAGCAGTCCCGCGCTGGAAAAACTGTTTTTT. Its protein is CASSPALEKLFF.

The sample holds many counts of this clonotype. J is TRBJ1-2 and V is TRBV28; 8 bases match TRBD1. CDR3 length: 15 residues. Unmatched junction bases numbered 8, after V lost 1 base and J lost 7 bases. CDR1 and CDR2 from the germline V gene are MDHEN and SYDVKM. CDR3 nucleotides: TGTGCCAGCAGTTTATTAGGTCGGCAGGGGGCTGGCTACACCTTC. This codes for CASSLLGRQGAGYTF.

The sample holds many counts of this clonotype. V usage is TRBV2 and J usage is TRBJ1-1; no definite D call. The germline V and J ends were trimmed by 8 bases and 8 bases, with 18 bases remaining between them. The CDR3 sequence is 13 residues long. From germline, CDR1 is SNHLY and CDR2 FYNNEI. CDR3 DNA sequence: TGTGCCAGCGGGTTTGACGGAGTAAGCGAAGCTTTCTTT. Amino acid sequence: CASGFDGVSEAFF.

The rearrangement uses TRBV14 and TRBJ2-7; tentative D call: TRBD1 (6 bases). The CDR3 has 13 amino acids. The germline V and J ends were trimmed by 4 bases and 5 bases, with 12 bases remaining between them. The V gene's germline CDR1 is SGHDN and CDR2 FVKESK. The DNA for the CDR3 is TGTGCCAGCAGCCGACAACAGGGAGACGAGCAGTACTTC. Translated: CASSRQQGDEQYF.

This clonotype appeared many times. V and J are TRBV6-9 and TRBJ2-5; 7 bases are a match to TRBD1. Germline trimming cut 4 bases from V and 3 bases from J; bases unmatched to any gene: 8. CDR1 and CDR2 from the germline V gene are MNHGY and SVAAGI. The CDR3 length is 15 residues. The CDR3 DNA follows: TGTGCCAGCAGTTGGCCAGGGACAGCCAAAGAGACCCAGTACTTC. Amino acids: CASSWPGTAKETQYF.

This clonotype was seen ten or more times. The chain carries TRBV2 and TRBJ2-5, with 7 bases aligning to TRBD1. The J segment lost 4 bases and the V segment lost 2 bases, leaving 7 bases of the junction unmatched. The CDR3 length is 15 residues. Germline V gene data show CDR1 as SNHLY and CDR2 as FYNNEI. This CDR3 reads CASSELMTGTETQYF. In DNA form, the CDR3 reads TGTGCCAGCAGTGAATTGATGACAGGGACAGAGACCCAGTACTTC.

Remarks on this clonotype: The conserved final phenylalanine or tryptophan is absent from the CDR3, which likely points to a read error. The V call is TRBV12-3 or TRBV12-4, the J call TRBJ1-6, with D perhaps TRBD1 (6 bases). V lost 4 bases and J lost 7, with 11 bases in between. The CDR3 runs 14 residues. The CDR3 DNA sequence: TGTGCCAGCAGTTCTGGGGGGCCGAATTCACCCCTCCACCTT. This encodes CASSSGGPNSPLHL.

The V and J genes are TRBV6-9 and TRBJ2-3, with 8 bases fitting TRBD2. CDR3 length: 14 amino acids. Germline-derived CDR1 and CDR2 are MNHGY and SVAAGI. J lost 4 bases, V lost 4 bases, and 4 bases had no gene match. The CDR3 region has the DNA TGTGCCAGCAGTTCCAGGACTAGCTCAGATACGCAGTATTTT. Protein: CASSSRTSSDTQYF.